The clone carrying this T cell receptor beta chain has more than one count but fewer than ten. The source of the sample is a study of Ad26.COV2.S vaccination and SARS-CoV-2 variants. Study details: Within the COV1001 Ad26.COV2.S trial arm, the donor was enrolled. Dosing was one shot or two shots 56 days apart.

Profiling relied on immunoSEQ multiplex PCR, and the TCRdb table lists in-frame clones only, not all of them. The sample carries roughly 420,000 clones, 80% to 90% recorded once. Treatment given: 15 to 20 received Ad26.COV2.S at low or high dose, single or two shots; about five received placebo; per-sample allocation not given. Day 63 following the first vaccine or placebo injection was when the samples were taken. Its platform was an Ad26 vector, and its expressed antigen was Wuhan-strain SARS-CoV-2 spike. Germline lookup yields CDR1 SQVTM and CDR2 ANQGSEA. This CDR3 spans 11 amino acids. Trimming stripped 7 bases from V and 5 bases from J, with 11 bases between.

The chain joins TRBV29-1 to TRBJ1-1; D call uncertain. The clonotype comes from a person aged 18-65 years who received the Ad26.COV2.S COVID-19 vaccine or a placebo. The sample was peripheral blood, taken in a trial of Ad26.COV2.S vaccine versus placebo. CDR3 loop: CSASIETEAFF. As DNA, the CDR3 is TGCAGCGCCTCTATTGAGACTGAAGCTTTCTTT.